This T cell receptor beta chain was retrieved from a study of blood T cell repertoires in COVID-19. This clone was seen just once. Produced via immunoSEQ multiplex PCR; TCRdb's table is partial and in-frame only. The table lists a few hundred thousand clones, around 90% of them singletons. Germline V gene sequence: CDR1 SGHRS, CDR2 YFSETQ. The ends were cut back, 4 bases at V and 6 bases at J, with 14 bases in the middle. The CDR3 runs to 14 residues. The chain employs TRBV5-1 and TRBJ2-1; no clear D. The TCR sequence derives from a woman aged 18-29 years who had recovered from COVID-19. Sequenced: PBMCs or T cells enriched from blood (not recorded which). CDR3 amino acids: CASSADPTGNEQFF. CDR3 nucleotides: TGCGCCAGCAGCGCCGATCCCACCGGCAATGAGCAGTTCTTC.